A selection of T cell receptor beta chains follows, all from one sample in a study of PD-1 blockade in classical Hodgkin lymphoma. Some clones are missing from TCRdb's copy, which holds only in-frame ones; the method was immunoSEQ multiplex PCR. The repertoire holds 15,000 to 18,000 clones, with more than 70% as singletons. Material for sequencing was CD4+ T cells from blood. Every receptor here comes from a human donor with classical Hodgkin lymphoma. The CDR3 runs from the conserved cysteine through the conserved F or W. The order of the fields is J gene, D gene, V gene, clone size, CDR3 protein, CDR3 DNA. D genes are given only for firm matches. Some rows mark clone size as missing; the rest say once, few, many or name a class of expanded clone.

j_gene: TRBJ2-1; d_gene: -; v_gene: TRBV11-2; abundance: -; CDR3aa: CASSLDRVHEQFF; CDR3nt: TGTGCCAGCAGCTTAGACAGGGTTCATGAGCAGTTCTTC
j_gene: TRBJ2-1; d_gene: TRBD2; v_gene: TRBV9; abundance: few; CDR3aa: CASSFGTTYNEQFF; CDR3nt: TGTGCCAGCAGCTTCGGGACTACCTACAATGAGCAGTTCTTC
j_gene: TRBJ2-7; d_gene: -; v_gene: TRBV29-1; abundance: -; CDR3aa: CSVDHRNSYEQYF; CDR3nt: TGCAGCGTTGATCACAGGAATTCCTACGAGCAGTACTTC
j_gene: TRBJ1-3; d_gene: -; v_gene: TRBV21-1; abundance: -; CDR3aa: CASSKFLQCQGSDTIYF; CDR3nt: TGTGCCAGCAGCAAATTCCTCCAGTGCCAGGGGTCGGACACCATATATTTT
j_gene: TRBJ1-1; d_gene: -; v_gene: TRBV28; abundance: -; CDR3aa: CASSPPGQGGTEAFF; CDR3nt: TGTGCCAGCAGTCCTCCGGGACAAGGGGGTACTGAAGCTTTCTTT
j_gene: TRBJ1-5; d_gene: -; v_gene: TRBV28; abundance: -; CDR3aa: CASTKFRQLVNQPQHF; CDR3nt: TGTGCCAGCACAAAATTCAGACAGTTGGTCAATCAGCCCCAGCATTTT
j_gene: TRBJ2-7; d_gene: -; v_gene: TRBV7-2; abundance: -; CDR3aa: CASSLSWGDGEQYF; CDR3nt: TGTGCCAGCAGCTTATCTTGGGGGGACGGAGAGCAGTACTTC
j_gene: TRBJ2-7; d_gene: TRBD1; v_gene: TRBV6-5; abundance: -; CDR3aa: CASSSRDRGTYEQYF; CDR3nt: TGTGCCAGCAGTTCGCGGGACAGGGGAACCTACGAGCAGTACTTC
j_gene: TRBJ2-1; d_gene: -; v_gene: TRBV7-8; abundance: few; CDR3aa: CASSLKYASESSSYNEQFF; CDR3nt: TGTGCCAGCAGCTTAAAATACGCTAGCGAGTCGAGCTCCTACAATGAGCAGTTCTTC
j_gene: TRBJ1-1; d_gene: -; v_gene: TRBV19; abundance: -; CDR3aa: CASTVGQGPNEAFF; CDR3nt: TGTGCCAGTACCGTGGGGCAGGGCCCAAATGAAGCTTTCTTT
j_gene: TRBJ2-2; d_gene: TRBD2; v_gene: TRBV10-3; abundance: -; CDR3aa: CAIRTSGQRGGELFF; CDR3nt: TGTGCCATCAGGACATCCGGGCAGCGGGGCGGGGAGCTGTTTTTT
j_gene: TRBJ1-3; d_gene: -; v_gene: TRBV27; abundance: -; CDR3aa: CASSSRGSSGNTIYF; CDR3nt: TGTGCCAGCAGTTCCCGGGGCTCCTCTGGAAACACCATATATTTT
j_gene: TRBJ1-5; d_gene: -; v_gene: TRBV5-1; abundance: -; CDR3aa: CASSPGGGVGQPQHF; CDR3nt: TGCGCCAGCAGCCCCGGCGGGGGGGTTGGCCAGCCCCAGCATTTT
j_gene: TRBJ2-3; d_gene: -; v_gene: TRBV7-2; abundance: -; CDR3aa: CASSSRGDFQYF; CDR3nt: TGTGCCAGCAGCTCAAGAGGGGACTTCCAGTATTTT
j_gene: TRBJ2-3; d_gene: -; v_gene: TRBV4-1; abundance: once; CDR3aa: CASSPGLPFSTDTQYF; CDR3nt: TGCGCCAGCAGTCCGGGCCTCCCCTTCTCCACAGATACGCAGTATTTT
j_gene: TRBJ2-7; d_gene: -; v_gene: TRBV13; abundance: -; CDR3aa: CASSPPGPYEQYF; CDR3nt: TGTGCCAGCAGCCCCCCAGGCCCCTACGAGCAGTACTTC
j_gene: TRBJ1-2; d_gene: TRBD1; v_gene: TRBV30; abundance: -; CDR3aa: CAWSQGAGGYTF; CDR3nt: TGTGCCTGGAGCCAGGGGGCGGGGGGCTACACCTTT
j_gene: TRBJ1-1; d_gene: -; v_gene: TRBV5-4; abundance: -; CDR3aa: CASSSGLGGTEAFF; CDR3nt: TGTGCCAGCAGCTCGGGACTGGGGGGCACTGAAGCTTTCTTT
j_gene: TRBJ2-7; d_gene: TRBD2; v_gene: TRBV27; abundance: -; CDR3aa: CASRLYGGGAGYEQYF; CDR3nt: TGTGCCAGCAGGCTATATGGGGGAGGAGCGGGGTACGAGCAGTACTTC
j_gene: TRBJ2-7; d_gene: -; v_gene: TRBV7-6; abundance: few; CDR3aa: CASSLFRGYEQYF; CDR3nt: TGTGCCAGCAGCTTATTTAGGGGCTACGAGCAGTACTTC
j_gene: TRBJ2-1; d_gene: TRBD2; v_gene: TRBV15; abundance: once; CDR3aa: CATSFRHGGSGSFGEQFF; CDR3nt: TGTGCCACCAGCTTCCGCCATGGAGGTAGCGGGAGTTTCGGTGAGCAGTTCTTC
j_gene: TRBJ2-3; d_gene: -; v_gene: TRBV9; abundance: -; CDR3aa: CASSQAGTDTQYF; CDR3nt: TGTGCCAGCAGCCAAGCGGGCACAGATACGCAGTATTTT
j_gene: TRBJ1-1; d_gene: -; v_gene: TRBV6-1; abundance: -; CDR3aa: CASSDGSLGEAFF; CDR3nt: TGTGCCAGCAGTGACGGCTCCTTGGGCGAAGCTTTCTTT
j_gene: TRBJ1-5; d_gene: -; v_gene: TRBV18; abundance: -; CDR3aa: CASSPGGQPQHF; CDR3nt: TGTGCCAGCTCACCTGGAGGACAGCCCCAGCATTTT
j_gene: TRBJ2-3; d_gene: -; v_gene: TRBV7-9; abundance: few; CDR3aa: CASSPGEALGTDTQYF; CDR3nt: TGTGCCAGCAGCCCTGGGGAAGCTCTTGGGACAGATACGCAGTATTTT
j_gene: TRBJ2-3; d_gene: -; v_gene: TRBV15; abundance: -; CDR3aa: CATSRDRPGTDTQYF; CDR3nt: TGTGCCACCAGCAGAGACAGACCTGGCACAGATACGCAGTATTTT
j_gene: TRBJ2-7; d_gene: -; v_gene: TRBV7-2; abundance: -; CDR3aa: CASSLQPDTSYEQYF; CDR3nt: TGTGCCAGCAGCTTACAGCCAGACACCTCCTACGAGCAGTACTTC
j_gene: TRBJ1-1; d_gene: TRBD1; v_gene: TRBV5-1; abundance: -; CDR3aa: CASSRSGTGNTEAFF; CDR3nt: TGCGCCAGCAGCCGATCCGGGACAGGGAACACTGAAGCTTTCTTT
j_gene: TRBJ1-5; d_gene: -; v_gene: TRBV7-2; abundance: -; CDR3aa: CASSARSGGASNQPQHF; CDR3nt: TGTGCCAGCAGCGCACGGAGTGGGGGAGCGAGCAATCAGCCCCAGCATTTT
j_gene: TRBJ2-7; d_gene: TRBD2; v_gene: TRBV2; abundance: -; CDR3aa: CASRALMTREGQYF; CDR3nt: TGTGCCAGCAGGGCCCTGATGACTAGGGAGGGGCAGTACTTC
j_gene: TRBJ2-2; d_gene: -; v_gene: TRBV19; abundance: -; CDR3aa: CASRRAGTANTGELFF; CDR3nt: TGTGCCAGTAGAAGAGCGGGGACAGCGAACACCGGGGAGCTGTTTTTT
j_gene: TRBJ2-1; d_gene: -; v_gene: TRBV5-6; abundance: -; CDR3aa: CASSRFVMATNEQFF; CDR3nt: TGTGCCAGCAGTCGATTTGTAATGGCGACCAATGAGCAGTTCTTC
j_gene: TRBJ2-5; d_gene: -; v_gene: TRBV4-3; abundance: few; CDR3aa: CASSQDRVLQETQYF; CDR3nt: TGCGCCAGCAGCCAAGATCGTGTACTGCAAGAGACCCAGTACTTC
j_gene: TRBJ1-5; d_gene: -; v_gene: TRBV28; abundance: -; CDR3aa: CASSFGTVGQPQHF; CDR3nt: TGTGCCAGCAGTTTTGGGACCGTGGGTCAGCCCCAGCATTTT
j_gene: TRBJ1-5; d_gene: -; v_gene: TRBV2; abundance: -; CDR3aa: CASSAAGGYNQPQHF; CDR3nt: TGTGCCAGCAGTGCAGCGGGAGGGTATAATCAGCCCCAGCATTTT
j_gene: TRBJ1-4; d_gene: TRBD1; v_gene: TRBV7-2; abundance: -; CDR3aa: CASSRSGQGLTEKLFF; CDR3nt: TGTGCCAGCAGCCGTAGCGGACAGGGGTTAACAGAAAAACTGTTTTTT
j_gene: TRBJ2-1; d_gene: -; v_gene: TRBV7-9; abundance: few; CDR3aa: CALSRTYSYNEQFF; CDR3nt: TGTGCCCTATCCAGGACTTACTCCTACAATGAGCAGTTCTTC
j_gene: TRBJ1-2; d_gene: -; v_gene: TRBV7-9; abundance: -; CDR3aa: CASSPDVNYGYTF; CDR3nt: TGTGCCAGCAGCCCAGACGTTAACTATGGCTACACCTTC
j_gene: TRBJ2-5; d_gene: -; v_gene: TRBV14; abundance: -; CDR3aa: CASSPRLLGTQYF; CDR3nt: TGTGCCAGCAGCCCTCGACTGTTAGGGACCCAGTACTTC
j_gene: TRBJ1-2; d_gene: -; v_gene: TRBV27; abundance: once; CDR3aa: CASSFQGAYGYTF; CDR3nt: TGTGCCAGCAGTTTCCAGGGAGCGTATGGCTACACCTTC
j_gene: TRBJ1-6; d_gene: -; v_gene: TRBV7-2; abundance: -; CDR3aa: CASSYRGGSPLHF; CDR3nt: TGTGCCAGCAGCTACAGAGGCGGATCACCCCTCCACTTT